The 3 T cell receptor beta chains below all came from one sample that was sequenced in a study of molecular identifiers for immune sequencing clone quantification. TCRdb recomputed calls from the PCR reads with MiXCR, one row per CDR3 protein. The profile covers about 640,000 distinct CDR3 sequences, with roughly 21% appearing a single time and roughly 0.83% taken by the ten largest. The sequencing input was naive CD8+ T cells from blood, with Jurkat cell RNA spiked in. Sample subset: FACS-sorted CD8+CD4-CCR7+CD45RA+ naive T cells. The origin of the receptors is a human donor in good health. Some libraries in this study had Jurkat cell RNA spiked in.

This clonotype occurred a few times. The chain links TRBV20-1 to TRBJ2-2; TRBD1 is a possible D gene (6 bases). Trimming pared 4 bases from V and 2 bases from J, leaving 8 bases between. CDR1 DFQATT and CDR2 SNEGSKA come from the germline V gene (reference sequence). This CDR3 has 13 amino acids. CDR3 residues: CSANRVNTGELFF. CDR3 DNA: TGCAGTGCTAACAGGGTCAACACCGGGGAGCTGTTTTTT.

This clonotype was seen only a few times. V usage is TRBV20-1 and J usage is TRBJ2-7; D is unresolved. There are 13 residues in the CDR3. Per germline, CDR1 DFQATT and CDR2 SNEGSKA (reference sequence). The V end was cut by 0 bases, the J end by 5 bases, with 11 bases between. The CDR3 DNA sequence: TGCAGTGCTAGAGAACCTGGAAGCAACGAGCAGTACTTC. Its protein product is CSAREPGSNEQYF.

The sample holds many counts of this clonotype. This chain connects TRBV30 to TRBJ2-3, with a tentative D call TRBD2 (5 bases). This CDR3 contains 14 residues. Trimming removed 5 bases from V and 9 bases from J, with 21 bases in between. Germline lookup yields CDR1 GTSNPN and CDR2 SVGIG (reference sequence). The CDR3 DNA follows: TGTGCCTGGGTGAGGGCCGTCGGTCTTCCCACGCAGTATTTT. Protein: CAWVRAVGLPTQYF. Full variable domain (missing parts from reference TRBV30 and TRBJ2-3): SQTIHQWPATLVQPVGSPLSLECTVEGTSNPNLYWYRQAAGRGLQLLFYSVGIGQISSEVPQNLSASRPQDRQFILSSKKLLLSDSGFYLCAWVRAVGLPTQYFGPGTRLTVL.